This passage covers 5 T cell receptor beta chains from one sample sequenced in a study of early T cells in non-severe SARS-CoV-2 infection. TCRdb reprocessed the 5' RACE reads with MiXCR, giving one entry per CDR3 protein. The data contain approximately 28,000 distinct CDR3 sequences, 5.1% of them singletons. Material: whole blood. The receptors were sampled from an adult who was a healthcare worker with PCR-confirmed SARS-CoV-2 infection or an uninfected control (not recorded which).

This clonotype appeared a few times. The CDR3 sequence: CASSLGPSRDGYTF. CDR3 in DNA: TGTGCCAGCAGCTTGGGGCCTTCTCGTGACGGCTACACCTTC. This sequence joins TRBV5-5 and TRBJ1-2; D unresolved. Germline lookup yields CDR1 SGHKS and CDR2 YYEKEE (reference sequence). The CDR3 totals 14 residues. Trimming pared 0 bases from V and 8 bases from J, leaving 14 bases between.

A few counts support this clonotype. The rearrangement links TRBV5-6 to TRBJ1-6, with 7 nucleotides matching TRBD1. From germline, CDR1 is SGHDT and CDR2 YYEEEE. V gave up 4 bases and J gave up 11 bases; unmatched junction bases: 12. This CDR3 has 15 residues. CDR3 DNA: TGTGCCAGCAGCCTAAAGGACAGGTTCGGGACACCCCTCCACTTT. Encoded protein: CASSLKDRFGTPLHF. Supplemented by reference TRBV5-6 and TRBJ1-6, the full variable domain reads DAGVTQSPTHLIKTRGQQVTLRCSPKSGHDTVSWYQQALGQGPQFIFQYYEEEERQRGNFPDRFSGHQFPNYSSELNVNALLLGDSALYLCASSLKDRFGTPLHFGNGTRLTVT.

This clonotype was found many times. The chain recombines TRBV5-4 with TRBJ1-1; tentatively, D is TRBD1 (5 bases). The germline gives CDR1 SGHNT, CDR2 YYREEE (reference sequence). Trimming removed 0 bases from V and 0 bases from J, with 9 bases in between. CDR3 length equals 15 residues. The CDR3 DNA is TGTGCCAGCAGCTTGGGGGGGAAGTTGAACACTGAAGCTTTCTTT. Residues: CASSLGGKLNTEAFF.

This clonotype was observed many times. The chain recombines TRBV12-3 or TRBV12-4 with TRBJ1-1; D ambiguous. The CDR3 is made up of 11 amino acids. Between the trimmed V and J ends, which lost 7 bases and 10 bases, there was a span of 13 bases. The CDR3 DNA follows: TGTGCCAGCACCCGGACCCGGCGAGCTTTCTTT. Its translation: CASTRTRRAFF.

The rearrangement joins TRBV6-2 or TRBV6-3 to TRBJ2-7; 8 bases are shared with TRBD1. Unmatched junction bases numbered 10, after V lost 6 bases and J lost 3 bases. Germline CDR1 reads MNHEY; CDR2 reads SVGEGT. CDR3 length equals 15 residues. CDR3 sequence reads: CASSRLWGQDYEQYF. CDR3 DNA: TGTGCCAGCAGCCGCCTTTGGGGACAGGACTACGAGCAGTACTTC.